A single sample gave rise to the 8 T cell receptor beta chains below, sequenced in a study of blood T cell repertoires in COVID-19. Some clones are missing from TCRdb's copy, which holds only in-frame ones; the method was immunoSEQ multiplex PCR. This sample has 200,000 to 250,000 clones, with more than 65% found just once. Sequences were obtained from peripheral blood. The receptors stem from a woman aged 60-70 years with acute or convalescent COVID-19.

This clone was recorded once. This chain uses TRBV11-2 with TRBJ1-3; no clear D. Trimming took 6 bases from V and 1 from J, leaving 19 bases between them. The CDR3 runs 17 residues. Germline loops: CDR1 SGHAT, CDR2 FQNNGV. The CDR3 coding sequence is TGTGCCAGCAGTTTCGCCGGGATTCTTTCTTCTGGAAACACCATATATTTT. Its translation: CASSFAGILSSGNTIYF.

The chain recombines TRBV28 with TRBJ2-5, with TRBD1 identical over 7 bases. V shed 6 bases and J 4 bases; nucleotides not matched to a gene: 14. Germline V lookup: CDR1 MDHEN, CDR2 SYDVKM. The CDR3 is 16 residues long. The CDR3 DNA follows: TGTGCCAGCAGGTTAAGGGTAGGGGGCGTCGTAGAGACCCAGTACTTC. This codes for CASRLRVGGVVETQYF.

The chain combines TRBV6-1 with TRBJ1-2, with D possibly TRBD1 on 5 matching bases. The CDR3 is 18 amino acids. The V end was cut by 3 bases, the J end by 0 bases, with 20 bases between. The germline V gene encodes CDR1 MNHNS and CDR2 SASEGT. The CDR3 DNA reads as TGTGCCAGCAGTGATTTCGGCGCGACAGCCCATACTAACTATGGCTACACCTTC. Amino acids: CASSDFGATAHTNYGYTF.

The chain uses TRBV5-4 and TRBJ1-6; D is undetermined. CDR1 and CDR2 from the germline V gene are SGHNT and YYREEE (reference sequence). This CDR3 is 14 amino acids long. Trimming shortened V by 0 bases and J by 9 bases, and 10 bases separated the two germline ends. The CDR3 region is CASSLDSLGSPLHF. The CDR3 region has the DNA TGTGCCAGCAGCTTGGACAGTTTGGGTTCACCCCTCCACTTT.

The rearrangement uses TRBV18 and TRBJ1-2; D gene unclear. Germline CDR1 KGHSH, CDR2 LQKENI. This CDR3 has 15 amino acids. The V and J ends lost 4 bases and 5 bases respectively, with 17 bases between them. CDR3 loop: CASSRDGSERYGYTF. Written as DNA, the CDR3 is TGTGCCAGCTCACGCGACGGGTCCGAACGGTATGGCTACACCTTC.

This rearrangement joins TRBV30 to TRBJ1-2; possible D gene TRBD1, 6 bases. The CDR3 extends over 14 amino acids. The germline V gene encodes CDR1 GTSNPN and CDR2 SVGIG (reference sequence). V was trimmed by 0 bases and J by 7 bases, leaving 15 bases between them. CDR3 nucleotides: TGTGCCTGGAGTGTATCCGCCAGGGGTGGTGGCTACACCTTC. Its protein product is CAWSVSARGGGYTF.

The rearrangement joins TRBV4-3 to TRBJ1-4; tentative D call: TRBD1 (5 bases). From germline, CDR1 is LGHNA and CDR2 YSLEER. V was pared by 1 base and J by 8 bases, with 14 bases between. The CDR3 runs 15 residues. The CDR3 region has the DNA TGCGCCAGCAGCCAAGTCCTAGGGGTTGGGGAAAAACTGTTTTTT. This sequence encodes CASSQVLGVGEKLFF.

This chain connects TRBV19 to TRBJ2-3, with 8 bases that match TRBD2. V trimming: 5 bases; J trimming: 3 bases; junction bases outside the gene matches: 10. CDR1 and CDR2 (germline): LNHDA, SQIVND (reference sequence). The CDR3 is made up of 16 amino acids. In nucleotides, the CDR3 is TGTGCCAGTAGTTACGGGACTAGTTTGGCTACAGATACGCAGTATTTT. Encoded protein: CASSYGTSLATDTQYF.